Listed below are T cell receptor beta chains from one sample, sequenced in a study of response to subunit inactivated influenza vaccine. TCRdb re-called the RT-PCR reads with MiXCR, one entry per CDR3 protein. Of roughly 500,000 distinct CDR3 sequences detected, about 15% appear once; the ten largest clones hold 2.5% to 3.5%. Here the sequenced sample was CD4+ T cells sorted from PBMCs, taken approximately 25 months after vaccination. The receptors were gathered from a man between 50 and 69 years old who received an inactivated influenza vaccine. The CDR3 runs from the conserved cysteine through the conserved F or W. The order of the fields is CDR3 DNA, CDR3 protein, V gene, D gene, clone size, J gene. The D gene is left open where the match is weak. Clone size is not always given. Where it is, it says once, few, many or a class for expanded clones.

CDR3 DNA: TGCAGCGTTAGCTCTCCAGGGACGATCTATGGCTACACCTTC
CDR3 protein: CSVSSPGTIYGYTF
V gene: TRBV29-1
D gene: -
clone size: few
J gene: TRBJ1-2

CDR3 DNA: TGTGCCAGCAGTTTACCCCCCCTCGACGAGCAGTACTTC
CDR3 protein: CASSLPPLDEQYF
V gene: TRBV28
D gene: -
clone size: -
J gene: TRBJ2-7

CDR3 DNA: TGTGCCAGCAGTTTATTCGGAAACAATGAGCAGTTCTTC
CDR3 protein: CASSLFGNNEQFF
V gene: TRBV12-3/TRBV12-4
D gene: -
clone size: -
J gene: TRBJ2-1

CDR3 DNA: TGTGCCAGCAGCTCTACAGGGAGGCAGAAGCTGTTTTTT
CDR3 protein: CASSSTGRQKLFF
V gene: TRBV12-3/TRBV12-4
D gene: -
clone size: -
J gene: TRBJ2-2

CDR3 DNA: TGCAGTGCTAGAGCTTTGGGGCCAGTTAATCAGCCCCAGCATTTT
CDR3 protein: CSARALGPVNQPQHF
V gene: TRBV20-1
D gene: -
clone size: few
J gene: TRBJ1-5

CDR3 DNA: TGTGCCAGCAGCAAATGTGGGGAATGGTGCACCGGGGAGCTGTTTTTT
CDR3 protein: CASSKCGEWCTGELFF
V gene: TRBV21-1
D gene: -
clone size: few
J gene: TRBJ2-2

CDR3 DNA: TGTGCCAGCAGCCCCCGGGACAGGGTGAATGAGCAGTTCTTC
CDR3 protein: CASSPRDRVNEQFF
V gene: TRBV5-6
D gene: TRBD1
clone size: -
J gene: TRBJ2-1

CDR3 DNA: TGTGCCAGCACCCCCCGTGGGGCAGGGAAAGAGACCCAGTACTTC
CDR3 protein: CASTPRGAGKETQYF
V gene: TRBV28
D gene: -
clone size: -
J gene: TRBJ2-5

CDR3 DNA: TGTGCCAGCAGTTCCCCGTTTCGGGGGGGCCACCATGAGCAGTTCTTC
CDR3 protein: CASSSPFRGGHHEQFF
V gene: TRBV27
D gene: TRBD2
clone size: few
J gene: TRBJ2-1

CDR3 DNA: TGTGCCAGCAGCCCACCAGGCACTAGCGGGACTTACCAAGAGACCCAGTACTTC
CDR3 protein: CASSPPGTSGTYQETQYF
V gene: TRBV11-2
D gene: TRBD2
clone size: few
J gene: TRBJ2-5

CDR3 DNA: TGTGCCAGCACCAAAGACGTAGGGTCTAGCGGAGCAGATACGCAGTATTTT
CDR3 protein: CASTKDVGSSGADTQYF
V gene: TRBV4-2
D gene: TRBD2
clone size: many
J gene: TRBJ2-3

CDR3 DNA: TGCGCCAGCAGCTTCACTAGCGGGGCGATAGGATACAATGAGCAGTTCTTC
CDR3 protein: CASSFTSGAIGYNEQFF
V gene: TRBV5-1
D gene: TRBD2
clone size: -
J gene: TRBJ2-1

CDR3 DNA: TGTGCCAGCAGCCCGTACTGGGGCCAAGAGACCCAGTACTTC
CDR3 protein: CASSPYWGQETQYF
V gene: TRBV7-6
D gene: -
clone size: few
J gene: TRBJ2-5

CDR3 DNA: TGTGCCAGCAGCCGAGGGAGCGGGGGGACGTACGAGCAGTACTTC
CDR3 protein: CASSRGSGGTYEQYF
V gene: TRBV7-9
D gene: TRBD2
clone size: -
J gene: TRBJ2-7

CDR3 DNA: TGTGCCAGCAGCCCCGGCGCTCGGTCTAACTCCTACAATGAGCTGTTCTTC
CDR3 protein: CASSPGARSNSYNELFF
V gene: TRBV11-3
D gene: -
clone size: -
J gene: TRBJ2-1

CDR3 DNA: TGTGCCAGCAGTCGGTATAGGGGGATGGAGACCCAGTACTTC
CDR3 protein: CASSRYRGMETQYF
V gene: TRBV12-3/TRBV12-4
D gene: -
clone size: many
J gene: TRBJ2-5

CDR3 DNA: TGTGCCAGCAGTCCGAACCGGGCCCCCAGCGGGTATGGCTACACCTTC
CDR3 protein: CASSPNRAPSGYGYTF
V gene: TRBV28
D gene: -
clone size: -
J gene: TRBJ1-2

CDR3 DNA: TGTGCCAGCAGCGTCTCAGGGTTGAAGAACTATGGCTACACCTTC
CDR3 protein: CASSVSGLKNYGYTF
V gene: TRBV11-2
D gene: -
clone size: -
J gene: TRBJ1-2